This T cell receptor (beta chain) was sequenced for a study of shared clonotypes between healthy human individuals. Study-wide context: Per donor, three plates held CD4 naive cells, three held CD4 memory, two held CD8 naive and one held CD8 memory.

It was CD45RO-negative cells, positively selected for CCR7, that made up naive CD8 cells, with terminally differentiated effector memory CD45RA+ cells excluded. A word on this clone: Antigen specificity is unknown. The same CDR3 also results from other DNA sequences found in this sample.

Original processing notes: Filtering differed since immunoSEQ provided only junctions, with no quality scores. Repertoires were generated with immunoSEQ multiplex PCR, while TCRdb's copy carries only in-frame clones and drops some. From that table come the V and J calls and clone size; the DNA was used to work out D and trimming. The data show about 2 million clones, about 95% seen once. Study observations and caveats: Collection of samples was limited to blood; tissue repertoires likely differ. How much donors shared clonotypes was expected to be affected by sequencing depth.

This CDR3 is 14 amino acids long. V was trimmed by 2 bases and J by 3 bases, leaving 11 bases between them. The germline gives CDR1 MNHEY, CDR2 SMNVEV (reference sequence). Sequencing used naive CD8+ T cells sorted from blood. The rearrangement links TRBV27 to TRBJ2-7, with D possibly TRBD1 on 5 matching bases. This receptor was identified in a man between 18 and 29 years old in good health. CDR3 DNA: TGTGCCAGCAGTTTAAAGGGGAACGGCTACGAGCAGTACTTC. Amino acids: CASSLKGNGYEQYF.